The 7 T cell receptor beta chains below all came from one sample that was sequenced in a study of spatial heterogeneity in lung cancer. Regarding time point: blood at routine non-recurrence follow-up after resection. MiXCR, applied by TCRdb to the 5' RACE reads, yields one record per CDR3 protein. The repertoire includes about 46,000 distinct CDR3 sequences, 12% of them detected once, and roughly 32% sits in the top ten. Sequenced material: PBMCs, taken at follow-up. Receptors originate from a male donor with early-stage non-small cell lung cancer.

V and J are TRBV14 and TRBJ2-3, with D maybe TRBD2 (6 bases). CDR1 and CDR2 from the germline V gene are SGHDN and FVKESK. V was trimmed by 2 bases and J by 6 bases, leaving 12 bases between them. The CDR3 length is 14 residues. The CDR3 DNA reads TGTGCCAGCAGCCAACGGGGGACCGACGATACGCAGTATTTT. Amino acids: CASSQRGTDDTQYF.

In DNA, the CDR3 is TGCAGTGCTAGAGCAACCAGATTCCTCACCGGGGAGCTGTTTTTT. It specifies CSARATRFLTGELFF. The rearrangement joins TRBV20-1 to TRBJ2-2; D uncertain. The CDR3 totals 15 residues. V lost 1 base and J lost 4, with 13 bases in between. Germline V gene sequence: CDR1 DFQATT, CDR2 SNEGSKA (reference sequence).

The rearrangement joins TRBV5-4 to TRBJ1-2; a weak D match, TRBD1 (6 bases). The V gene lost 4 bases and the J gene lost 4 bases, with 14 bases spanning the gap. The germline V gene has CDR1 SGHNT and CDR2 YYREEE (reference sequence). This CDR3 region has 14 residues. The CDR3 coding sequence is TGTGCCAGCAGCGGGGCCGAGGGGGGCTATGGCTACACCTTC. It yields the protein CASSGAEGGYGYTF.

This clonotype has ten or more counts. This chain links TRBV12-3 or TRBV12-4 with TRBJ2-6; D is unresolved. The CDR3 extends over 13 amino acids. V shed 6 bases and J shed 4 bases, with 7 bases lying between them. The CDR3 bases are TGTGCCAGCAGCCTTTACGGGGCCAACGTCCTGACTTTC. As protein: CASSLYGANVLTF.

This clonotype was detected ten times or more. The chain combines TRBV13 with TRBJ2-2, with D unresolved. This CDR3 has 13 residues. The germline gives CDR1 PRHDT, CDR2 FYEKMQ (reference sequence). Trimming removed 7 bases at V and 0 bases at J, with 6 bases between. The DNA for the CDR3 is TGTGCCAGCAAGCGCGCGAACACCGGGGAGCTGTTTTTT. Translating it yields CASKRANTGELFF.

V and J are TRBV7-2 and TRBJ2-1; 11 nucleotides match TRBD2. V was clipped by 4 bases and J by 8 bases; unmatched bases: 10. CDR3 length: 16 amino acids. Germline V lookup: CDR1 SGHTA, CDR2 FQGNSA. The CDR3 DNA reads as TGTGCCAGCAGCTCCACTAGCGGGAGCATGAGGTATGAGCAGTTCTTC. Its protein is CASSSTSGSMRYEQFF. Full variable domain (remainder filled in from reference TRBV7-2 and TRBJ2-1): GAGVSQSPSNKVTEKGKDVELRCDPISGHTALYWYRQSLGQGLEFLIYFQGNSAPDKSGLPSDRFSAERTGGSVSTLTIQRTQQEDSAVYLCASSSTSGSMRYEQFFGPGTRLTVL.

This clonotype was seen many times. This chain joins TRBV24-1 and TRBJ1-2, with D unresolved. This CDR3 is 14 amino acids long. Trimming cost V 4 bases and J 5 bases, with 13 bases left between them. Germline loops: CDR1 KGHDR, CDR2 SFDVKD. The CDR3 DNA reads TGTGCCACCAGTGAGTCGGTGGGGAGTTATGGCTACACCTTC. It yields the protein CATSESVGSYGYTF.